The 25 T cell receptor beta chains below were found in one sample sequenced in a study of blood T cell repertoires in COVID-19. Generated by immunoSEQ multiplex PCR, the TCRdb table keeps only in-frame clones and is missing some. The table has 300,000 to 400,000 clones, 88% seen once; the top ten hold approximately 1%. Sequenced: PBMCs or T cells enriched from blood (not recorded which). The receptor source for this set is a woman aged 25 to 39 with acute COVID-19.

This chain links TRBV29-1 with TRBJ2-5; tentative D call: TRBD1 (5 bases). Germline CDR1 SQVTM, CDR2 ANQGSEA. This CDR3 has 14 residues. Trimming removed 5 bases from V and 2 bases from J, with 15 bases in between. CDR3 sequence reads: CSVSSFRTQETQYF. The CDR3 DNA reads TGCAGCGTTTCGTCCTTTAGGACACAAGAGACCCAGTACTTC.

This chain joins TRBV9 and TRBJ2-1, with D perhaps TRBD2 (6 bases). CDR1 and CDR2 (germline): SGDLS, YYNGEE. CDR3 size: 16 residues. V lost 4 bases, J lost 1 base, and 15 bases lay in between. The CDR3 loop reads CASSPGMAGSYNEQFF. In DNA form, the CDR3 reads TGTGCCAGCAGCCCCGGTATGGCGGGGTCCTACAATGAGCAGTTCTTC.

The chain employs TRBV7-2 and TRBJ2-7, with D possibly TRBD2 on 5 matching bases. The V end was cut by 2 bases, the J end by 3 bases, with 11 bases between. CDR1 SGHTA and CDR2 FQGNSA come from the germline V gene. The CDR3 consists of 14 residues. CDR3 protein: CASSLQDGDYEQYF. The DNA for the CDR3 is TGTGCCAGCAGCTTACAGGACGGGGACTACGAGCAGTACTTC. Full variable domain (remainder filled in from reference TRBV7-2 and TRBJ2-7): GAGVSQSPSNKVTEKGKDVELRCDPISGHTALYWYRQSLGQGLEFLIYFQGNSAPDKSGLPSDRFSAERTGGSVSTLTIQRTQQEDSAVYLCASSLQDGDYEQYFGPGTRLTVT.

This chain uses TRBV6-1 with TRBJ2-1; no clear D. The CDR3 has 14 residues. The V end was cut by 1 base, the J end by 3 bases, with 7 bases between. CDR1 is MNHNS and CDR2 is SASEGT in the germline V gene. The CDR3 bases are TGTGCCAGCAGTGAAGGGCAGAACTACAATGAGCAGTTCTTC. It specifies CASSEGQNYNEQFF.

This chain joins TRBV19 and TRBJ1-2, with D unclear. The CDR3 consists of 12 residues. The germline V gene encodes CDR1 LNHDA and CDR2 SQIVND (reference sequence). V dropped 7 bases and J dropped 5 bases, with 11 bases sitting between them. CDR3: CASTPRSYGYTF. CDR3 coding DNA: TGTGCCAGTACCCCAAGGAGTTATGGCTACACCTTC.

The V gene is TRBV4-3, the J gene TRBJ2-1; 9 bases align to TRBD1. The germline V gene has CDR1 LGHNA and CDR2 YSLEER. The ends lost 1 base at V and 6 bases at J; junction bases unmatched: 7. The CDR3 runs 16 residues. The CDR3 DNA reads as TGCGCCAGCAGCCAAGGGTGGGACAGGGCTGTCAATGAGCAGTTCTTC. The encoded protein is CASSQGWDRAVNEQFF.

This CDR3 is CASSSNQRGTGELFF. The CDR3 DNA reads as TGTGCCAGCAGCTCCAACCAGCGGGGGACCGGGGAGCTGTTTTTT. The V call is TRBV7-3, the J call TRBJ2-2, with TRBD2 matching 8 bases. This CDR3 is built from 15 residues. The trim removed 4 bases at V and 5 bases at J, leaving 6 bases unmatched. Germline V lookup: CDR1 SGHTA, CDR2 FQGTGA.

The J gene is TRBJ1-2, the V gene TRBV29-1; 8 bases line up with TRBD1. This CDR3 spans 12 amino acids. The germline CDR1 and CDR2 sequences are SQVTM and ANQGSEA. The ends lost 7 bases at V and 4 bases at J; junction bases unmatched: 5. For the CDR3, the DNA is TGCAGCGGCACAGGGGGAATCTATGGCTACACCTTC. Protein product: CSGTGGIYGYTF.

DNA of the CDR3: TGTGCCAGCAGCTTGGCAGGGCAAACTCCCAATTCACCCCTCCACTTT. This sequence encodes CASSLAGQTPNSPLHF. The chain employs TRBV5-5 and TRBJ1-6; TRBD1 might be the D (5 bases). The CDR3 contains 16 residues. Germline loops: CDR1 SGHKS, CDR2 YYEKEE (reference sequence). Trimming left V 0 bases short and J 7 bases short, with 14 bases between.

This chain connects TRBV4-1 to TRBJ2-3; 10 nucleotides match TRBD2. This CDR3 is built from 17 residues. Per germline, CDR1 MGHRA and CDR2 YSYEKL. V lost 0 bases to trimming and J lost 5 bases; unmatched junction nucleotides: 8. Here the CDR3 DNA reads TGCGCCAGCAGCCAAGACAGGCGAGCGGGGGGGATAGATACGCAGTATTTT. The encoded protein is CASSQDRRAGGIDTQYF.

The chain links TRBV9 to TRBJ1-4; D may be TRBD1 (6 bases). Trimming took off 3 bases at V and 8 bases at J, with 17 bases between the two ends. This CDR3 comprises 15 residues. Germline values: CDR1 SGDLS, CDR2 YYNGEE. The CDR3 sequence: CASSATGNVREKLFF. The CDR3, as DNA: TGTGCCAGCAGCGCCACAGGGAACGTGCGCGAAAAACTGTTTTTT.

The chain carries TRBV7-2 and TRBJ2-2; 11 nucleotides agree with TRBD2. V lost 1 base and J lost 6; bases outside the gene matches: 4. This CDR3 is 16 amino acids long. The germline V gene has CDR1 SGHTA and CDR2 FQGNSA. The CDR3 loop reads CASSLVAGGRAGELFF. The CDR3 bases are TGTGCCAGCAGCTTAGTAGCGGGGGGGCGCGCCGGGGAGCTGTTTTTT.

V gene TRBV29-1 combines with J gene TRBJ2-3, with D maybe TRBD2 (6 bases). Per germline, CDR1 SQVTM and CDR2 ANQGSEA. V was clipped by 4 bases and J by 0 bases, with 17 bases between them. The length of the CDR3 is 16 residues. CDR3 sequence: CSVVNVGAGSTDTQYF. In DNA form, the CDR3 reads TGCAGCGTTGTTAATGTCGGCGCGGGGAGCACAGATACGCAGTATTTT.

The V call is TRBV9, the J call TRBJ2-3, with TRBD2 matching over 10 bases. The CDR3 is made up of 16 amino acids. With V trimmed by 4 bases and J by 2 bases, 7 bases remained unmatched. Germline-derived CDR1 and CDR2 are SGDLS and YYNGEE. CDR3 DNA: TGTGCCAGCAGCCCACCGGGACTAGCGATCACAGATACGCAGTATTTT. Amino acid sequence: CASSPPGLAITDTQYF.

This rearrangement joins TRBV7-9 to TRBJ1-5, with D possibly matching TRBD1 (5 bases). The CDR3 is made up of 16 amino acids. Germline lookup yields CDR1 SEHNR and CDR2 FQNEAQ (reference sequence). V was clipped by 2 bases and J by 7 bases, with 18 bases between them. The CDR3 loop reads CASSLYGRGLEQPQHF. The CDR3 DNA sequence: TGTGCCAGCAGCTTATACGGCCGGGGGTTGGAGCAGCCCCAGCATTTT.

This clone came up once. CDR3 sequence: CASSLSGRATEAFF. In nucleotides, the CDR3 is TGTGCCAGCAGTTTATCAGGCAGGGCGACTGAAGCTTTCTTT. The chain joins TRBV27 to TRBJ1-1, with D possibly being TRBD1 (5 bases). This CDR3 region has 14 residues. V was clipped by 0 bases and J by 5 bases, with 10 bases between them. Germline V gives CDR1 MNHEY, CDR2 SMNVEV (reference sequence).

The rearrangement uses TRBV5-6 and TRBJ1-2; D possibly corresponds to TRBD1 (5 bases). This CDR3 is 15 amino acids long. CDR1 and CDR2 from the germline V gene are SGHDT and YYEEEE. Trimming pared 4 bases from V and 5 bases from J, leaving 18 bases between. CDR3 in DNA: TGTGCCAGCAGCCTCGCCGGCCGGGGGATGTATGGCTACACCTTC. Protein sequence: CASSLAGRGMYGYTF.

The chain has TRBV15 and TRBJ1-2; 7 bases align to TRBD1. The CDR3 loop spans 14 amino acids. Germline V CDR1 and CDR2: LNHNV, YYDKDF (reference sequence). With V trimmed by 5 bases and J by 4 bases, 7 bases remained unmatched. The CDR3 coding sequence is TGTGCCACCAGCGGGACAGCAACAGGCTATGGCTACACCTTC. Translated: CATSGTATGYGYTF.

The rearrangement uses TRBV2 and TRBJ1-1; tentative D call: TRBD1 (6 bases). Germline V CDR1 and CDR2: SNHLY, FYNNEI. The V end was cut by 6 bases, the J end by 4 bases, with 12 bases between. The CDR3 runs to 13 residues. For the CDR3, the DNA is TGTGCCAGCAGCTCTGGACAGAGCACTGAAGCTTTCTTT. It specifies CASSSGQSTEAFF.

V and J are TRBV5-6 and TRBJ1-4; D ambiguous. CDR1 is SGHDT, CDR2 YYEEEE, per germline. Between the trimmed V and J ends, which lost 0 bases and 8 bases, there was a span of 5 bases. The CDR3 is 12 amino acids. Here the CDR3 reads CASSLGGEKLFF. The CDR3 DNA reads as TGTGCCAGCAGCTTGGGCGGAGAAAAACTGTTTTTT.

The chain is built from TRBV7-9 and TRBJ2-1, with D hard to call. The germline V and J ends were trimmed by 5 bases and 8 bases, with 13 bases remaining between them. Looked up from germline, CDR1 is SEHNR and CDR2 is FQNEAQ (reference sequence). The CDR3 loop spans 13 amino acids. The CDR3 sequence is CASSQSSWDEQFF. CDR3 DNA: TGTGCCAGCAGCCAGTCTAGTTGGGATGAGCAGTTCTTC.

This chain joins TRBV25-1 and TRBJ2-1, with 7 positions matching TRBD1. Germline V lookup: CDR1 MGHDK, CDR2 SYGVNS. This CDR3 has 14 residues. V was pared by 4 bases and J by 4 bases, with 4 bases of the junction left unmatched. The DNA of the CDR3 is TGTGCCAGCAGTGGGACAGGACCTTACAATGAGCAGTTCTTC. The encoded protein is CASSGTGPYNEQFF.

This CDR3 reads CASSLGPLDSYEQYF. The CDR3 nucleotides are TGTGCCAGCAGCTTAGGCCCCTTGGACAGCTACGAGCAGTACTTC. The chain links TRBV7-6 to TRBJ2-7, with D tentatively TRBD1 (6 bases). The CDR3 loop spans 15 amino acids. Trimming took off 1 base at V and 3 bases at J, with 13 bases between the two ends. Germline assignment: CDR1 SGHVS and CDR2 FNYEAQ.

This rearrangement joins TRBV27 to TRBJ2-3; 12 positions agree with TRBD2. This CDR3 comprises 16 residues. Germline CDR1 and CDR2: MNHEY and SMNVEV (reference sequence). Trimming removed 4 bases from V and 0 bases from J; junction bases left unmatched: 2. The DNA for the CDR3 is TGTGCCAGCAGTTCCGGACTAGCGGGAAGCACAGATACGCAGTATTTT. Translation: CASSSGLAGSTDTQYF.

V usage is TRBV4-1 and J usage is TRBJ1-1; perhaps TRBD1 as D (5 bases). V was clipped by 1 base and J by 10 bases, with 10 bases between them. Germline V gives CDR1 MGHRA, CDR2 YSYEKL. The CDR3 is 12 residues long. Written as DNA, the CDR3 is TGCGCCAGCAGCCAAGGCGGGGACCGAGCTTTCTTT. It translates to CASSQGGDRAFF.